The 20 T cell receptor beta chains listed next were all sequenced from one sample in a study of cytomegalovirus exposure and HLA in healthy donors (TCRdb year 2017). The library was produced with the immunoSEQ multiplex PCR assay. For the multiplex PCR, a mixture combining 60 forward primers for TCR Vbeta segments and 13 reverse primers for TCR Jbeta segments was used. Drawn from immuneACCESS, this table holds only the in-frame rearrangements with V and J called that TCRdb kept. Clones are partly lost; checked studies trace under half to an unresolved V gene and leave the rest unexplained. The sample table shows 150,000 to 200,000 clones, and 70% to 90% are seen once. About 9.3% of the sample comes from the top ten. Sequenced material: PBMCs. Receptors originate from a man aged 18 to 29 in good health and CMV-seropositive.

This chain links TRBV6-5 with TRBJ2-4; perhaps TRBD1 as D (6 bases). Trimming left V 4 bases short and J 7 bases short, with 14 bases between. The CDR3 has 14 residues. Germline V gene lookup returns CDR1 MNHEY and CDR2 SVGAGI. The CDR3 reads CASSLRGGRNIQYF. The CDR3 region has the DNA TGTGCCAGCAGTTTAAGAGGGGGTCGGAACATTCAGTACTTC.

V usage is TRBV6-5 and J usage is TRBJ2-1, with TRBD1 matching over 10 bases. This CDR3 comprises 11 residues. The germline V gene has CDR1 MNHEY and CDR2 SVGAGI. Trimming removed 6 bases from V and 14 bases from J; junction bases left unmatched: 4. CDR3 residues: CASRSGTGEFF. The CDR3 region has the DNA TGTGCCAGCAGATCCGGGACAGGGGAGTTCTTC.

This CDR3 is CASSLGPSGTGLSYEQYF. The CDR3 DNA sequence: TGTGCCAGCAGCTTAGGGCCTAGCGGGACAGGCCTATCCTACGAGCAGTACTTC. The J gene is TRBJ2-5, the V gene TRBV7-2, with D maybe TRBD2 (9 bases). The end of the DNA fits TRBJ2-7 better, so the J call may be wrong. CDR1 SGHTA and CDR2 FQGNSA come from the germline V gene. The CDR3 is 18 amino acids.

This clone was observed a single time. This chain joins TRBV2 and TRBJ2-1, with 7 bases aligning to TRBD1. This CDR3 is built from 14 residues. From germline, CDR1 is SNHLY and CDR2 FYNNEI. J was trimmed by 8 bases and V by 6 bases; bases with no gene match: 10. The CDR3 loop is CASRDLTGSYEQFF. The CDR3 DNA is TGTGCCAGCAGGGACCTGACAGGGTCCTATGAGCAGTTCTTC.

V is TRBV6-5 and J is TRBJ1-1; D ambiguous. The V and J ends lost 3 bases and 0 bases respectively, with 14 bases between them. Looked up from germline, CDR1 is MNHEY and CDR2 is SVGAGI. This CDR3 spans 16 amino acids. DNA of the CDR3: TGTGCCAGCAGTTATATATCGGCCGGGGTGAACACTGAAGCTTTCTTT. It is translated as CASSYISAGVNTEAFF.

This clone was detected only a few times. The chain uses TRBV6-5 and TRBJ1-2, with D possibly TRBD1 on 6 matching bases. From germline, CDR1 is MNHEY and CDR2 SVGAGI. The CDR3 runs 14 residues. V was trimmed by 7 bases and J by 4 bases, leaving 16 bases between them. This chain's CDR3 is CASTERGASYGYTF. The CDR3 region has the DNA TGTGCCAGCACCGAGCGGGGGGCGAGCTATGGCTACACCTTC.

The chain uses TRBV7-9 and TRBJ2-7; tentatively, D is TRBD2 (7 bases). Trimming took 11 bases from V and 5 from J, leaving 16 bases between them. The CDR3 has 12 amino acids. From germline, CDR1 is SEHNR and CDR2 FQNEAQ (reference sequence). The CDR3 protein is CAGGGVSDEQYF. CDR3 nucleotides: TGTGCCGGCGGGGGCGTATCGGACGAGCAGTACTTC. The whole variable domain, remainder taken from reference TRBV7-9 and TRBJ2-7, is DTGVSQNPRHKITKRGQNVTFRCDPISEHNRLYWYRQTLGQGPEFLTYFQNEAQLEKSRLLSDRFSAERPKGSFSTLEIQRTEQGDSAMYLCAGGGVSDEQYFGPGTRLTVT.

The CDR3 loop reads CASSLGHAGDNEQFF. In DNA form, the CDR3 reads TGCGCCAGCAGCTTGGGTCATGCGGGGGACAATGAGCAGTTCTTC. This rearrangement joins TRBV5-1 to TRBJ2-1; 7 nucleotides align to TRBD2. Germline CDR1 and CDR2: SGHRS and YFSETQ. Trimming took 0 bases from V and 5 from J; bases not matched to a gene: 5. The CDR3 has 15 residues.

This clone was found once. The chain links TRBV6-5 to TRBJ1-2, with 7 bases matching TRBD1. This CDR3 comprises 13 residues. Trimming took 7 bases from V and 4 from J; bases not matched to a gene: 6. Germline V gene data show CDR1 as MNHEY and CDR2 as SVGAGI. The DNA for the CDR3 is TGTGCCAGCAAGGAGGGGGCGGGCTATGGCTACACCTTC. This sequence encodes CASKEGAGYGYTF.

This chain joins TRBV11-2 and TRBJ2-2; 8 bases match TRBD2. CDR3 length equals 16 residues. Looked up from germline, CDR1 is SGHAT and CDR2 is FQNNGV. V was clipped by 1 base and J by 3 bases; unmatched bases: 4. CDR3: CASSLAGGLYTGELFF. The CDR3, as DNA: TGTGCCAGCAGCTTAGCGGGGGGGCTGTACACCGGGGAGCTGTTTTTT.

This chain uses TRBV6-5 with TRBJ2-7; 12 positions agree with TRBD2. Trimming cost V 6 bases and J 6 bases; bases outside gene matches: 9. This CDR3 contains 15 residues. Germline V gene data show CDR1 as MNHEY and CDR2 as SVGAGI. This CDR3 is CASSTGLAGFSEQYF. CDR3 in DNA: TGTGCCAGCAGCACCGGACTAGCGGGGTTTAGCGAGCAGTACTTC.

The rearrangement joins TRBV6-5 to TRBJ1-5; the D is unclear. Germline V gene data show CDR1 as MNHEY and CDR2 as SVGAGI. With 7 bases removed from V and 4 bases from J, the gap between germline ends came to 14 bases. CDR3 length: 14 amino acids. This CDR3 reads CASKTGAINQPQHF. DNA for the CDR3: TGTGCCAGCAAGACGGGAGCTATAAATCAGCCCCAGCATTTT.

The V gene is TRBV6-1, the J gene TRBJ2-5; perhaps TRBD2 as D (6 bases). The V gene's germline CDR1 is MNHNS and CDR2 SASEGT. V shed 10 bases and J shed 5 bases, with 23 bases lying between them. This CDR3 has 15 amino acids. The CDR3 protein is CATTPGAGGVETQYF. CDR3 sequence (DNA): TGTGCCACCACCCCCGGAGCCGGGGGTGTTGAGACCCAGTACTTC.

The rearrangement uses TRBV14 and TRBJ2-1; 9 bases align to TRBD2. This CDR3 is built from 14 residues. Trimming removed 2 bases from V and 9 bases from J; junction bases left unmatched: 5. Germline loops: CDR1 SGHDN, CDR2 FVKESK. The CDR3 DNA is TGTGCCAGCAGCCAAATGCGGGGGGGCTCTGAGCAGTTCTTC. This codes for CASSQMRGGSEQFF.

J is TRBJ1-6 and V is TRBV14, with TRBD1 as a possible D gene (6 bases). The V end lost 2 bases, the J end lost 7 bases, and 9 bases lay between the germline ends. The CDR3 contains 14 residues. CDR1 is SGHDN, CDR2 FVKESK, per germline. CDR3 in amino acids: CASSQHRVNSPLHF. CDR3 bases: TGTGCCAGCAGCCAACACAGGGTCAATTCACCCCTCCACTTT. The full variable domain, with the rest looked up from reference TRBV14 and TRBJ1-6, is EAGVTQFPSHSVIEKGQTVTLRCDPISGHDNLYWYRRVMGKEIKFLLHFVKESKQDESGMPNNRFLAERTGGTYSTLKVQPAELEDSGVYFCASSQHRVNSPLHFGNGTRLTVT.

The DNA of the CDR3 is TGCGCCAGCAGCCAAGAGACTACTCGAGGGGCGGGGGAAAAACTGTTTTTT. This sequence encodes CASSQETTRGAGEKLFF. The chain recombines TRBV4-1 with TRBJ1-4, with D maybe TRBD1 (5 bases). This CDR3 contains 17 residues. Germline V gene sequence: CDR1 MGHRA, CDR2 YSYEKL. The V and J ends lost 0 bases and 8 bases respectively, with 19 bases between them.

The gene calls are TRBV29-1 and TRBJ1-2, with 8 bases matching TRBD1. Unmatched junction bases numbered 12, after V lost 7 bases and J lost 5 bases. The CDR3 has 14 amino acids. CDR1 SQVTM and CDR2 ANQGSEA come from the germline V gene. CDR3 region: CSGAPGQEGYGYTF. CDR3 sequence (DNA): TGCAGCGGAGCCCCGGGACAGGAGGGATATGGCTACACCTTC.

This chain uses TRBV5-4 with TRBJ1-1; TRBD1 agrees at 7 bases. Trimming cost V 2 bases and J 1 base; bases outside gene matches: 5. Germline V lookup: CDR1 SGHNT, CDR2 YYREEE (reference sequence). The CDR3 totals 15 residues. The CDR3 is CASSFPTGKNTEAFF. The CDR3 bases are TGTGCCAGCAGCTTCCCGACAGGGAAGAACACTGAAGCTTTCTTT.

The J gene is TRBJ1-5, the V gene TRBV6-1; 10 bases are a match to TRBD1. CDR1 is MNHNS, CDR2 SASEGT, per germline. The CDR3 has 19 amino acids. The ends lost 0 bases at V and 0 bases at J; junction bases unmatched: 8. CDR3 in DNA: TGTGCCAGCAGTGAAGCACCGGGACAGGGGAGGTATAGCAATCAGCCCCAGCATTTT. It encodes CASSEAPGQGRYSNQPQHF.

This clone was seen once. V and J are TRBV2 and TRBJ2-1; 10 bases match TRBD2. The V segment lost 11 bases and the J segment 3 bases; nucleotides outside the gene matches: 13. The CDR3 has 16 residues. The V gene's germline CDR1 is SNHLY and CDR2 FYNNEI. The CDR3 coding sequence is TGTGCCGGGGCTAAGCGGGGGGGCCCGGGCTACAATGAGCAGTTCTTC. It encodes CAGAKRGGPGYNEQFF.